The entry that follows covers one T cell receptor (beta chain) sequence. The antigen is undetermined. The CDR3 end shows no conserved phenylalanine or tryptophan, and so a read error is likely. These data are taken from a study of T cell repertoires in cytomegalovirus infection. Study overall: Public TCR beta signatures provided an indication of both CMV infection and a matching HLA type.

Study-wide points: Ex vivo, HLA-C-restricted CMV-specific TCR beta clonotypes prevailed over the rest of the response. Individuals carrying CMV plus the relevant HLA were identified by cumulative frequency of public TCR beta families.

Trimming left V 6 bases short and J 1 base short, with 13 bases between. Germline CDR1 is SEHNR and CDR2 is FQNEAQ (reference sequence). The CDR3 covers 15 residues. MiXCR, applied by TCRdb to the reads, yields one record per CDR3 protein. This sample yields 600,000 to 800,000 distinct CDR3 sequences, of which less than 25% are seen a single time; roughly 8% belongs to the top ten. The rearrangement joins TRBV7-9 to TRBJ2-1; D not certain. The sequencing sample was made of CD8+ T cells from PBMCs. This clonotype originated in a human donor in good health (CMV status not recorded). Some clones in this sample may be carry-over from other donors' samples. In DNA form, the CDR3 reads TGTGCCAGCAGATCCCCGACCACGTCCTACAATGAGCAGTTCTCC. Translation gives CASRSPTTSYNEQFS.